What follows are 10 T cell receptor beta chains derived from one specimen sequenced in a study of cytomegalovirus exposure and HLA in healthy donors. The PCR contained 60 Vbeta and 13 Jbeta primers. Produced via immunoSEQ multiplex PCR; TCRdb's table is partial and in-frame only. The sample records nearly 200,000 clones, about 87% being singletons. The sequenced sample was PBMCs. The origin of the receptors is a man aged 30-40 years in good health and CMV-seronegative.

The V gene is TRBV29-1, the J gene TRBJ2-3; D remains ambiguous. Germline assignment: CDR1 SQVTM and CDR2 ANQGSEA. This CDR3 is built from 13 residues. The V end was cut by 4 bases, the J end by 2 bases, with 10 bases between. The CDR3 region has the DNA TGCAGCGTTGTTCCGCGATCCACAGATACGCAGTATTTT. It is translated as CSVVPRSTDTQYF.

The chain employs TRBV10-2 and TRBJ2-7; D not certain. Per germline, CDR1 WSHSY and CDR2 SAAADI. The CDR3 length is 13 residues. Between the trimmed V and J ends, which lost 6 bases and 5 bases, there was a span of 14 bases. This CDR3 reads CASSFPGRNEQYF. CDR3 sequence (DNA): TGCGCCAGCAGCTTCCCAGGCCGGAACGAGCAGTACTTC.

This chain uses TRBV5-1 with TRBJ2-3; 12 positions match TRBD2. The CDR3 runs to 17 residues. Germline loops: CDR1 SGHRS, CDR2 YFSETQ. The V segment lost 2 bases and the J segment 0 bases; nucleotides outside the gene matches: 4. The CDR3 DNA reads TGCGCCAGCAGCTTACCTAGCGGGAGGGCTAGCACAGATACGCAGTATTTT. This codes for CASSLPSGRASTDTQYF.

This clone was seen only once. The chain carries TRBV29-1 and TRBJ2-7; 7 bases fit TRBD1. This CDR3 is built from 12 residues. With 6 bases clipped from V and 2 bases from J, the junction kept 4 bases outside the gene matches. Germline CDR1 and CDR2: SQVTM and ANQGSEA. The CDR3 loop is CSVRDSTYEQYF. The CDR3 DNA is TGCAGCGTACGGGACAGCACCTACGAGCAGTACTTC.

The rearrangement uses TRBV6-5 and TRBJ2-3; perhaps TRBD2 as D (6 bases). Germline V gene data show CDR1 as MNHEY and CDR2 as SVGAGI. V shed 5 bases and J shed 4 bases, with 13 bases lying between them. This CDR3 is 14 amino acids long. The CDR3 region has the DNA TGTGCCAGCAGTGGCACGTCTAGCGCAGATACGCAGTATTTT. Its protein product is CASSGTSSADTQYF.

The gene calls are TRBV7-9 and TRBJ2-1, with D perhaps matching TRBD2 (5 bases). Trimming shortened V by 3 bases and J by 2 bases, and 11 bases separated the two germline ends. The CDR3 spans 15 residues. Per the germline V gene, CDR1 is SEHNR and CDR2 is FQNEAQ (reference sequence). This CDR3 is CASSFGVMTYNEQFF. The CDR3 nucleotides read TGTGCCAGCAGCTTCGGGGTCATGACCTACAATGAGCAGTTCTTC.

Worth noting for this clone: Its ends do not fully match the called genes, so a read error is possible. V is TRBV7-9 and J is TRBJ2-1; possibly TRBD2 for D (6 bases). The CDR3 is made up of 13 amino acids. CDR1 SEHNR and CDR2 FQNEAQ come from the germline V gene (reference sequence). CDR3 nucleotides: TGTGCCAGCAGCTCCCTTACCGGGACTCCCCCAGTCTTC. This codes for CASSSLTGTPPVF.

This clone was found once. CDR3 sequence (DNA): TGTGCCAGTAGTATCGGGTCGCTGGGACAGTCAGAGCAGTACTTC. This translates into CASSIGSLGQSEQYF. The chain couples TRBV19 to TRBJ2-7, with TRBD1 identical over 7 bases. Trimming removed 3 bases from V and 7 bases from J; junction bases left unmatched: 12. This CDR3 spans 15 amino acids. CDR1 is LNHDA, CDR2 SQIVND, per germline (reference sequence).

This chain links TRBV7-2 with TRBJ2-7; D remains ambiguous. Trimming removed 3 bases from V and 0 bases from J, with 12 bases in between. The CDR3 runs to 15 residues. Germline-derived CDR1 and CDR2 are SGHTA and FQGNSA. CDR3 in amino acids: CASSFGSVSSYEQYF. CDR3 bases: TGTGCCAGCAGCTTCGGGTCCGTTAGCTCCTACGAGCAGTACTTC.

This clone has a single count. The chain is built from TRBV11-2 and TRBJ2-2, with 7 bases fitting TRBD1. The CDR3 sequence is 17 residues long. CDR1 is SGHAT, CDR2 FQNNGV, per germline. V shed 3 bases, J shed 3 bases, and the junction held 10 bases outside the gene matches. CDR3 in amino acids: CASSFLQGSGYTGELFF. The CDR3 nucleotides read TGTGCCAGCAGCTTCTTACAGGGGTCGGGATACACCGGGGAGCTGTTTTTT.